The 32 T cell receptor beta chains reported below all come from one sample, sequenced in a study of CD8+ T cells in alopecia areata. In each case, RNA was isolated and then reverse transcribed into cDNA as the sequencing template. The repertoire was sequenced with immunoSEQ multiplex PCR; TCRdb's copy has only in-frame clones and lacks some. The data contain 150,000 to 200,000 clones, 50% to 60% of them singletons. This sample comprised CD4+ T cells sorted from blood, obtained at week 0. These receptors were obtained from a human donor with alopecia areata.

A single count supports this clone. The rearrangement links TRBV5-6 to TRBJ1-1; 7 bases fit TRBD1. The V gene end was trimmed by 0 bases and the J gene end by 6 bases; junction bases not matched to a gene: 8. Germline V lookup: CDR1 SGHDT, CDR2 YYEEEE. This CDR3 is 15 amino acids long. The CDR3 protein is CASSLVGVQGAEAFF. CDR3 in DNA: TGTGCCAGCAGCTTGGTCGGCGTCCAGGGGGCTGAAGCTTTCTTT.

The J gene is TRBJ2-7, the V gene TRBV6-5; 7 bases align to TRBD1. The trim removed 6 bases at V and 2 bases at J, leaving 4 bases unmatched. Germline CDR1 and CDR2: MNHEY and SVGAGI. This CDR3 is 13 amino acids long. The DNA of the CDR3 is TGTGCCAGCAGCCCCGGGACAGCCTACGAGCAGTACTTC. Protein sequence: CASSPGTAYEQYF.

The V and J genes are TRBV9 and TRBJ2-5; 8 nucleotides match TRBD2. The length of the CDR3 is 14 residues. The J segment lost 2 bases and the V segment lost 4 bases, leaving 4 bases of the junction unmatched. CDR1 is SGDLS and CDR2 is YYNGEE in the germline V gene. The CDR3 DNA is TGTGCCAGCAGCTCGGGAGGGTCGCAAGAGACCCAGTACTTC. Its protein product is CASSSGGSQETQYF. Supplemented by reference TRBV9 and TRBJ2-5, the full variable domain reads DSGVTQTPKHLITATGQRVTLRCSPRSGDLSVYWYQQSLDQGLQFLIQYYNGEERAKGNILERFSAQQFPDLHSELNLSSLELGDSALYFCASSSGGSQETQYFGPGTRLLVL.

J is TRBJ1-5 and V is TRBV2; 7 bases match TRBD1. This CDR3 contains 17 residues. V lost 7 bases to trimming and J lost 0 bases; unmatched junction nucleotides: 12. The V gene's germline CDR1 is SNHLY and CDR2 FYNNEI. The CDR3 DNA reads TGTGCCAGCAATGTATGGGGGACAGCCGATAGCAATCAGCCCCAGCATTTT. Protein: CASNVWGTADSNQPQHF. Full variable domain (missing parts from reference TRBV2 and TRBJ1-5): EPEVTQTPSHQVTQMGQEVILRCVPISNHLYFYWYRQILGQKVEFLVSFYNNEISEKSEIFDDQFSVERPDGSNFTLKIRSTKLEDSAMYFCASNVWGTADSNQPQHFGDGTRLSIL.

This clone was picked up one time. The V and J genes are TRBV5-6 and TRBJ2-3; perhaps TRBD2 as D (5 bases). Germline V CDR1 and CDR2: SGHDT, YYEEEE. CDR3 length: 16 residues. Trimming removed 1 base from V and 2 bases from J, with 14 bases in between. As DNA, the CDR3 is TGTGCCAGCAGCTTGTTCGCGGTGGGAGTCACAGATACGCAGTATTTT. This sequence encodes CASSLFAVGVTDTQYF. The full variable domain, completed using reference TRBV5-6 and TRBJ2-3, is DAGVTQSPTHLIKTRGQQVTLRCSPKSGHDTVSWYQQALGQGPQFIFQYYEEEERQRGNFPDRFSGHQFPNYSSELNVNALLLGDSALYLCASSLFAVGVTDTQYFGPGTRLTVL.

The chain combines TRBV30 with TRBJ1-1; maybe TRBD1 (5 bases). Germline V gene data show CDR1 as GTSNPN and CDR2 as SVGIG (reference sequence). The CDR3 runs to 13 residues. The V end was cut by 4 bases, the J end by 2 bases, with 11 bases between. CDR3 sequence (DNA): TGTGCCTGGAATTATCAGGGAAACACTGAAGCTTTCTTT. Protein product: CAWNYQGNTEAFF.

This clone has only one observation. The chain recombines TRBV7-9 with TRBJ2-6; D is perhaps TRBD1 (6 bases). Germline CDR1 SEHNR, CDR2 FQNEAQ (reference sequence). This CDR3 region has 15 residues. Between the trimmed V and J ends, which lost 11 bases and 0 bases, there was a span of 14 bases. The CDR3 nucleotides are TGTGCCTGGGCAGGGGTTCTCTCTGGGGCCAACGTCCTGACTTTC. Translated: CAWAGVLSGANVLTF.

The chain's CDR3 is CASSLTPGQGSETQYF. As DNA, the CDR3 is TGTGCCAGCAGTCTGACTCCGGGACAGGGGTCGGAGACCCAGTACTTC. The chain joins TRBV28 to TRBJ2-5, with 10 nucleotides matching TRBD1. Unmatched junction bases numbered 11, after V lost 5 bases and J lost 5 bases. This CDR3 is built from 16 residues. Germline V gene data show CDR1 as MDHEN and CDR2 as SYDVKM.

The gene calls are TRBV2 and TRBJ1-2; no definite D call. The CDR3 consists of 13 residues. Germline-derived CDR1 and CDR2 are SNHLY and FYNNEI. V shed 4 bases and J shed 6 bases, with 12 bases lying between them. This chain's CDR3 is CASSAMVVNGYTF. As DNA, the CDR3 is TGTGCCAGCAGTGCTATGGTGGTGAATGGCTACACCTTC. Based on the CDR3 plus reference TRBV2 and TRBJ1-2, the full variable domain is EPEVTQTPSHQVTQMGQEVILRCVPISNHLYFYWYRQILGQKVEFLVSFYNNEISEKSEIFDDQFSVERPDGSNFTLKIRSTKLEDSAMYFCASSAMVVNGYTFGSGTRLTVV.

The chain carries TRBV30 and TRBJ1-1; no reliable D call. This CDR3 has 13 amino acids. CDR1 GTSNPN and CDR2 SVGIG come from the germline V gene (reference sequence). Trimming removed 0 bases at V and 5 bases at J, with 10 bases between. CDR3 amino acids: CAWSVWAGTEAFF. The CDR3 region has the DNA TGTGCCTGGAGTGTATGGGCGGGGACTGAAGCTTTCTTT. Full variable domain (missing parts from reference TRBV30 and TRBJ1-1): SQTIHQWPATLVQPVGSPLSLECTVEGTSNPNLYWYRQAAGRGLQLLFYSVGIGQISSEVPQNLSASRPQDRQFILSSKKLLLSDSGFYLCAWSVWAGTEAFFGQGTRLTVV.

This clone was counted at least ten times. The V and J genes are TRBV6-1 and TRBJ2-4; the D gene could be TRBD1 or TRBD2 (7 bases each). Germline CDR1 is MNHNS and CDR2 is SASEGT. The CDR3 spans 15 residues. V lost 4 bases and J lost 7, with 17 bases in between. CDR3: CASSATQGEGNIQYF. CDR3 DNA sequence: TGTGCCAGCAGTGCCACTCAGGGGGAGGGCAACATTCAGTACTTC.

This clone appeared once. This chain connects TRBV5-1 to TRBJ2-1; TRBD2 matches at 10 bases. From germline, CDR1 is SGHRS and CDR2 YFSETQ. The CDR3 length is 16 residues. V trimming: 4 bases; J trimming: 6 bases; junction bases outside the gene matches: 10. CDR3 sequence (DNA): TGCGCCAGCAGCGGACTTCTAGCGGGGGCCGGCAATGAGCAGTTCTTC. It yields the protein CASSGLLAGAGNEQFF.

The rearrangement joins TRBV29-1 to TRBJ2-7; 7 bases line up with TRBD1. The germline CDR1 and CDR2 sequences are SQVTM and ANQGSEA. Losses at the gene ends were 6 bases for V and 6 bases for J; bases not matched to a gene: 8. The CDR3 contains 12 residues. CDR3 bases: TGCAGCGTAAAGGGGGCAGCTACCGAGCAGTACTTC. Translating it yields CSVKGAATEQYF.

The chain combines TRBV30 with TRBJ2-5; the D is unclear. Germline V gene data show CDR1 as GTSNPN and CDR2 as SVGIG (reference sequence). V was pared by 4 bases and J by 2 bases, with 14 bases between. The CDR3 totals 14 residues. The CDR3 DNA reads TGTGCCTGGAACGTGGCGGCACTTCAAGAGACCCAGTACTTC. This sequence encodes CAWNVAALQETQYF. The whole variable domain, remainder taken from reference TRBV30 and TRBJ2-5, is SQTIHQWPATLVQPVGSPLSLECTVEGTSNPNLYWYRQAAGRGLQLLFYSVGIGQISSEVPQNLSASRPQDRQFILSSKKLLLSDSGFYLCAWNVAALQETQYFGPGTRLLVL.

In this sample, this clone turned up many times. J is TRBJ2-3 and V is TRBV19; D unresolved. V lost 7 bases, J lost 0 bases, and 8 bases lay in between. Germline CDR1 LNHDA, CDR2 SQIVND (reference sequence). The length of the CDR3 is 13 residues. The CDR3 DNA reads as TGTGCCAGTAAGTGGGCCAGCACAGATACGCAGTATTTT. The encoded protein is CASKWASTDTQYF.

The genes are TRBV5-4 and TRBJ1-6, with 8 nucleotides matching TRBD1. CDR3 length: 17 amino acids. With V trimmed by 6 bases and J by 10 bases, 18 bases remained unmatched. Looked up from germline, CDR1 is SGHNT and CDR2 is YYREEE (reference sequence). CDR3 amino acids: CASNRRVFGRGLSPLHF. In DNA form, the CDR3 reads TGTGCCAGCAACCGAAGGGTGTTTGGCAGGGGGCTGTCACCCCTCCACTTT.

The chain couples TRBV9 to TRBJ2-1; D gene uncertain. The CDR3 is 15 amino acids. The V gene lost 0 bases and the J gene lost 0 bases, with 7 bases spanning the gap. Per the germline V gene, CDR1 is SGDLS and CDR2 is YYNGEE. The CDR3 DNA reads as TGTGCCAGCAGCGTAGATTACAGCTCCTACAATGAGCAGTTCTTC. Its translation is CASSVDYSSYNEQFF.

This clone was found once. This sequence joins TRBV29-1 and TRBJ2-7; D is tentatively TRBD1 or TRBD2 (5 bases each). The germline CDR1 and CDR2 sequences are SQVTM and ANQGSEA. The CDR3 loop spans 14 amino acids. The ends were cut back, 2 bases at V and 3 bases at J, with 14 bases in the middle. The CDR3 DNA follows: TGCAGCGTTGAAATGGGACCTCAAGGCTACGAGCAGTACTTC. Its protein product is CSVEMGPQGYEQYF.

CDR3 sequence reads: CASTDRGNSPLHF. CDR3 nucleotide sequence: TGTGCCAGCACCGACAGGGGTAATTCACCCCTCCACTTT. V is TRBV25-1 and J is TRBJ1-6; 8 bases fit TRBD1. This CDR3 comprises 13 residues. Germline V gene lookup returns CDR1 MGHDK and CDR2 SYGVNS. V was clipped by 7 bases and J by 6 bases; unmatched bases: 2.

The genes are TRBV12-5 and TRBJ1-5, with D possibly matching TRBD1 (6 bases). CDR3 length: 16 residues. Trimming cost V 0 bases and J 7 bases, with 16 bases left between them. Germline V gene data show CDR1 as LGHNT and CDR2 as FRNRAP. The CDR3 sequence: CASGLVMGASVQPQHF. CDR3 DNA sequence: TGTGCTAGTGGTTTGGTAATGGGGGCGTCGGTACAGCCCCAGCATTTT. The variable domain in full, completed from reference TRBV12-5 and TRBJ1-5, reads DARVTQTPRHKVTEMGQEVTMRCQPILGHNTVFWYRQTMMQGLELLAYFRNRAPLDDSGMPKDRFSAEMPDATLATLKIQPSEPRDSAVYFCASGLVMGASVQPQHFGDGTRLSIL.

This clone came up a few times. CDR3 protein: CASSHPGLAGVPGELFF. The CDR3 DNA sequence: TGCGCCAGCAGCCACCCGGGCTTAGCCGGGGTTCCCGGGGAGCTGTTTTTT. The rearrangement joins TRBV4-1 to TRBJ2-2; the D gene is possibly TRBD2 (5 bases). Trimming removed 3 bases from V and 6 bases from J, with 20 bases in between. Germline V gene data show CDR1 as MGHRA and CDR2 as YSYEKL. The CDR3 has 17 amino acids.

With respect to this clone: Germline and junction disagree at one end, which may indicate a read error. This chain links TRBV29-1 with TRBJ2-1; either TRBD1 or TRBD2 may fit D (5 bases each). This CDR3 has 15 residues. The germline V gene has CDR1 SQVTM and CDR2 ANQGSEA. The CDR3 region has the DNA TGCAGCGGTGAAGGACTTGACAGCCGGTACAATGAGCAGTTCTTC. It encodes CSGEGLDSRYNEQFF.

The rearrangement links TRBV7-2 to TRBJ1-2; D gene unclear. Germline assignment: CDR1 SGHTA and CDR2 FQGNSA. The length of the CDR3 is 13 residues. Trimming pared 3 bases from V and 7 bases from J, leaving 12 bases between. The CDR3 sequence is CASSFDRSGGYTF. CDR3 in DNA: TGTGCCAGCAGCTTTGATCGGTCTGGTGGCTACACCTTC.

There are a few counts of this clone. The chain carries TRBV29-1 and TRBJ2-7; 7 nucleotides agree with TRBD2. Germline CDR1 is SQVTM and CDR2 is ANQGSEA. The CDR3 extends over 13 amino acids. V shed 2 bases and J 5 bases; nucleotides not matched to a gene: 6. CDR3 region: CSVESGGGHEQYF. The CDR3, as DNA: TGCAGCGTTGAATCCGGGGGAGGGCACGAGCAGTACTTC.

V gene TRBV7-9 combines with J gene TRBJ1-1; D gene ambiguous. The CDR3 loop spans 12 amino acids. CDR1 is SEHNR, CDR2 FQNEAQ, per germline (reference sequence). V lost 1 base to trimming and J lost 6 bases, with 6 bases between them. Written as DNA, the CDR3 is TGTGCCAGCAGCTTAGAGGGCTCTGAAGCTTTCTTT. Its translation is CASSLEGSEAFF.

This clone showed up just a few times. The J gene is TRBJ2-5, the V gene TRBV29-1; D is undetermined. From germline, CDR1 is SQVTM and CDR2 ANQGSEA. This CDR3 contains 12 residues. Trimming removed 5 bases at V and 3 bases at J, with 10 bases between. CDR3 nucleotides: TGCAGCGTTCTGACGCATGAAGAGACCCAGTACTTC. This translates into CSVLTHEETQYF.

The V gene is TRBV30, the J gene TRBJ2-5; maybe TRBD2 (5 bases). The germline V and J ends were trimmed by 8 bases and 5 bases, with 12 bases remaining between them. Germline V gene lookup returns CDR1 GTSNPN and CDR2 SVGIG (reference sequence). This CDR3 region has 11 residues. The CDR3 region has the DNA TGTGCCACCCGACGAGGGGAGACCCAGTACTTC. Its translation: CATRRGETQYF.

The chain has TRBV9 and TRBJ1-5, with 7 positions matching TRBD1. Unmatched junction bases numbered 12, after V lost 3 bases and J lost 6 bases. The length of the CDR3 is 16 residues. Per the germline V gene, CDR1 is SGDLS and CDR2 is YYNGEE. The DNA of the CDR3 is TGTGCCAGCAGCGCTACTTCGGACAGGTGGGGTCAGCCCCAGCATTTT. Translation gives CASSATSDRWGQPQHF.

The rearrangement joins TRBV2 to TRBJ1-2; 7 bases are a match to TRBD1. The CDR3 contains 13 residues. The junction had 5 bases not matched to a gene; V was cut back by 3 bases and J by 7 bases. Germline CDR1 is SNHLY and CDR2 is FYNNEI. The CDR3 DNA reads TGTGCCAGCAGTGAGGGGGACAGACGTGGCTACACCTTC. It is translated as CASSEGDRRGYTF.

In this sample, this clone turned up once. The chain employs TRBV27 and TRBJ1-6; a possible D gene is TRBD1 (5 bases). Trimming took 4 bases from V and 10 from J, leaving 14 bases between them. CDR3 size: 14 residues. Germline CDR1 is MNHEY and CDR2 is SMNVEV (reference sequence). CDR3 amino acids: CASSWTGRDSPLHF. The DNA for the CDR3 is TGTGCCAGCAGTTGGACCGGACGGGACTCACCCCTCCACTTT.

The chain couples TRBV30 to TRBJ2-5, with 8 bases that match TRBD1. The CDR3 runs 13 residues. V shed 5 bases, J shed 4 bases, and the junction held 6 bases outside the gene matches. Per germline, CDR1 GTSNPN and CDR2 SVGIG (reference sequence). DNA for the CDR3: TGTGCCTGGGGAAGACAGGGGCCAGAGACCCAGTACTTC. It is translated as CAWGRQGPETQYF.

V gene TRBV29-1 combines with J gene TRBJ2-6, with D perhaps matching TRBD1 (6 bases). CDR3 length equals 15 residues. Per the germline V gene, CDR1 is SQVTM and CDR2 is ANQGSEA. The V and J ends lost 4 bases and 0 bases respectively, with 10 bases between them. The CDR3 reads CSVGGTHSGANVLTF. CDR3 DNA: TGCAGCGTTGGGGGGACACACTCTGGGGCCAACGTCCTGACTTTC. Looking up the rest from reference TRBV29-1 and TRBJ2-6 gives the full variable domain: SAVISQKPSRDICQRGTSLTIQCQVDSQVTMMFWYRQQPGQSLTLIATANQGSEATYESGFVIDKFPISRPNLTFSTLTVSNMSPEDSSIYLCSVGGTHSGANVLTFGAGSRLTVL.